Presented here are 24 T cell receptor beta chains from one specimen sequenced in a study of CD8 T cells in Susac syndrome. RNA was extracted with the RNeasy kit, and a quantity of about 0.45 to 1 ug was reverse transcribed using random hexamers. TCRdb re-analysed the immunoSEQ multiplex PCR reads in MiXCR, keeping a single row per CDR3 protein. The profile shows some 100,000 distinct CDR3 sequences, about 96% of them singletons. What was sequenced was CD4+ T cells from PBMCs. These TCRs come from a human donor in good health.

This chain joins TRBV3-1 and TRBJ2-2; possible D gene TRBD1, 5 bases. Trimming stripped 0 bases from V and 5 bases from J, with 10 bases between. Germline-derived CDR1 and CDR2 are LGHDT and YNNKEL (reference sequence). The CDR3 loop spans 15 amino acids. The CDR3 bases are TGTGCCAGCAGCCAAGACAGGGTCACGACCGGGGAGCTGTTTTTT. Its translation is CASSQDRVTTGELFF.

This rearrangement joins TRBV4-1 to TRBJ2-7; weak D call: TRBD2 (6 bases). Trimming stripped 4 bases from V and 2 bases from J, with 15 bases between. The CDR3 runs to 15 residues. CDR1 is MGHRA, CDR2 YSYEKL, per germline. CDR3 protein: CASSRTGTGTYEQYF. The CDR3 coding sequence is TGCGCCAGCAGCCGGACCGGGACTGGAACCTACGAGCAGTACTTC.

This clonotype was recorded only once. This sequence joins TRBV7-9 and TRBJ1-1; D possibly corresponds to TRBD1 (5 bases). The V end lost 4 bases, the J end lost 2 bases, and 11 bases lay between the germline ends. The CDR3 has 14 residues. Per the germline V gene, CDR1 is SEHNR and CDR2 is FQNEAQ (reference sequence). DNA of the CDR3: TGTGCCAGCAGCTACAGACAGCCTAACACTGAAGCTTTCTTT. It codes for CASSYRQPNTEAFF.

V gene TRBV12-3 or TRBV12-4 combines with J gene TRBJ2-7; possible D gene TRBD2, 6 bases. The CDR3 sequence is 13 residues long. Trimming removed 2 bases from V and 6 bases from J, with 11 bases in between. For the CDR3, the DNA is TGTGCCAGCAGTTTACTCGCGGGGTTCGAGCAGTACTTC. This translates into CASSLLAGFEQYF.

The rearrangement joins TRBV7-8 to TRBJ2-7; unclear D gene. Deletions cut 3 bases from V and 5 bases from J, with 11 bases between. Germline assignment: CDR1 SGHVS and CDR2 FQNEAQ. The CDR3 is 13 amino acids. CDR3 sequence: CASSLGRWNEQYF. DNA for the CDR3: TGTGCCAGCAGCTTGGGCCGGTGGAACGAGCAGTACTTC.

The chain recombines TRBV5-6 with TRBJ1-6; the match to TRBD1 covers 12 bases. The CDR3 runs to 17 residues. V was clipped by 0 bases and J by 4 bases; unmatched bases: 2. In germline, CDR1 is SGHDT, CDR2 YYEEEE. The CDR3 loop is CASSLGGQGAYNSPLHF. CDR3 DNA sequence: TGTGCCAGCAGCTTGGGGGGACAGGGGGCGTATAATTCACCCCTCCACTTT.

The rearrangement joins TRBV15 to TRBJ1-6; D possibly corresponds to TRBD1 (6 bases). This CDR3 region has 19 residues. Germline V lookup: CDR1 LNHNV, CDR2 YYDKDF (reference sequence). The V end lost 1 base, the J end lost 11 bases, and 27 bases lay between the germline ends. The CDR3 sequence: CATSRVSLSTGPLGTPLHF. The CDR3 DNA reads as TGTGCCACCAGCAGAGTAAGCCTCTCGACAGGTCCCCTGGGTACACCCCTCCACTTT.

The CDR3 protein is CASSLAPGGEKLFF. In DNA form, the CDR3 reads TGTGCCAGCAGCTTAGCGCCAGGCGGGGAAAAACTGTTTTTT. The gene calls are TRBV7-9 and TRBJ1-4; D is unresolved. CDR1 is SEHNR, CDR2 FQNEAQ, per germline (reference sequence). The CDR3 sequence is 14 residues long. Trimming shortened V by 0 bases and J by 8 bases, and 10 bases separated the two germline ends.

This sequence joins TRBV7-2 and TRBJ2-3; 9 bases agree with TRBD2. Germline V gene data show CDR1 as SGHTA and CDR2 as FQGNSA. The CDR3 contains 16 residues. The J segment lost 0 bases and the V segment lost 1 base, leaving 2 bases of the junction unmatched. The CDR3 sequence: CASSLEGLASTDTQYF. The CDR3 region has the DNA TGTGCCAGCAGCTTAGAAGGACTAGCGAGCACAGATACGCAGTATTTT. The whole variable domain, filled in from reference TRBV7-2 and TRBJ2-3, reads GAGVSQSPSNKVTEKGKDVELRCDPISGHTALYWYRQSLGQGLEFLIYFQGNSAPDKSGLPSDRFSAERTGGSVSTLTIQRTQQEDSAVYLCASSLEGLASTDTQYFGPGTRLTVL.

V gene TRBV7-9 combines with J gene TRBJ2-2; D is perhaps TRBD1 or TRBD2 (5 bases each). This CDR3 has 15 residues. Germline-derived CDR1 and CDR2 are SEHNR and FQNEAQ (reference sequence). The V and J ends lost 5 bases and 4 bases respectively, with 14 bases between them. CDR3 in DNA: TGTGCCAGCAGCGTCGGATCAGGGAGCACCGGGGAGCTGTTTTTT. Translating gives CASSVGSGSTGELFF.

The J gene is TRBJ2-7, the V gene TRBV30; the D gene could be TRBD1 or TRBD2 (5 bases each). Deletions cut 8 bases from V and 2 bases from J, with 16 bases between. Germline CDR1 is GTSNPN and CDR2 is SVGIG (reference sequence). The CDR3 consists of 13 residues. This CDR3 reads CAQSRGNPYEQYF. CDR3 DNA: TGTGCCCAGAGCCGGGGCAATCCCTACGAGCAGTACTTC.

This chain uses TRBV6-6 with TRBJ2-4; D gene unclear. This CDR3 comprises 12 residues. Germline CDR1 reads MNHNY; CDR2 reads SVGAGI (reference sequence). V dropped 6 bases and J dropped 7 bases, with 10 bases sitting between them. DNA of the CDR3: TGTGCCAGCAGACCGGACGGGAACATTCAGTACTTC. Encoded protein: CASRPDGNIQYF.

The chain employs TRBV7-8 and TRBJ1-1, with D unclear. The CDR3 runs 14 residues. Germline assignment: CDR1 SGHVS and CDR2 FQNEAQ. Trimming shortened V by 6 bases and J by 1 base, and 12 bases separated the two germline ends. The CDR3 nucleotides read TGTGCCAGCAGACCGGGCCCTGGGAACACTGAAGCTTTCTTT. The encoded protein is CASRPGPGNTEAFF.

V gene TRBV2 combines with J gene TRBJ2-7; D is undetermined. V gave up 2 bases and J gave up 4 bases, with 3 bases separating them. Germline V lookup: CDR1 SNHLY, CDR2 FYNNEI. This CDR3 has 11 residues. Here the CDR3 reads CASSERYEQYF. Written as DNA, the CDR3 is TGTGCCAGCAGTGAACGGTACGAGCAGTACTTC. The variable domain in full, with the rest retrieved from reference TRBV2 and TRBJ2-7, is EPEVTQTPSHQVTQMGQEVILRCVPISNHLYFYWYRQILGQKVEFLVSFYNNEISEKSEIFDDQFSVERPDGSNFTLKIRSTKLEDSAMYFCASSERYEQYFGPGTRLTVT.

This clonotype was found once. The rearrangement uses TRBV9 and TRBJ2-5, with 9 bases lining up with TRBD2. Germline CDR1 and CDR2: SGDLS and YYNGEE. J gave up 4 bases and V 4 bases, and 14 bases lay outside the gene matches. The CDR3 totals 17 residues. The CDR3 bases are TGTGCCAGCAGCTCGGGGGCTAATGCGGGGGGGCTAGAGACCCAGTACTTC. It codes for CASSSGANAGGLETQYF.

The chain links TRBV20-1 to TRBJ1-2; D not resolved. This CDR3 region has 16 residues. From germline, CDR1 is DFQATT and CDR2 SNEGSKA (reference sequence). V gave up 0 bases and J gave up 0 bases, with 14 bases separating them. CDR3 bases: TGCAGTGCTAGAGAGGCAGGTTCCCTAGCTAACTATGGCTACACCTTC. Its protein is CSAREAGSLANYGYTF.

In this sample, this clonotype turned up once. The rearrangement joins TRBV6-2 or TRBV6-3 to TRBJ2-2; D gene unclear. CDR1 and CDR2 from the germline V gene are MNHEY and SVGEGT. CDR3 length: 17 residues. Between the trimmed V and J ends, which lost 2 bases and 1 base, there was a span of 14 bases. The CDR3 bases are TGTGCCAGCAGTTACGGCTTTGGGCCCCAGAACACCGGGGAGCTGTTTTTT. Its protein is CASSYGFGPQNTGELFF.

This chain uses TRBV6-5 with TRBJ2-7; D is possibly TRBD2 (5 bases). Between the trimmed V and J ends, which lost 9 bases and 5 bases, there was a span of 11 bases. Germline V gives CDR1 MNHEY, CDR2 SVGAGI. The CDR3 consists of 11 residues. The CDR3 spells CASGERDEQYF. The CDR3 DNA is TGTGCCAGTGGTGAGAGGGACGAGCAGTACTTC.

This chain uses TRBV29-1 with TRBJ2-1, with D unresolved. The CDR3 loop spans 14 amino acids. V was trimmed by 8 bases and J by 10 bases, leaving 24 bases between them. Looked up from germline, CDR1 is SQVTM and CDR2 is ANQGSEA. This chain's CDR3 is CSPVTGGTPREQFF. The CDR3 region has the DNA TGCAGCCCTGTGACGGGCGGAACGCCCCGGGAGCAGTTCTTC.

The chain carries TRBV5-4 and TRBJ1-2, with D possibly TRBD1 on 6 matching bases. Trimming pared 0 bases from V and 2 bases from J, leaving 8 bases between. Germline loops: CDR1 SGHNT, CDR2 YYREEE (reference sequence). CDR3 size: 14 residues. The CDR3 DNA sequence: TGTGCCAGCAGCTTGGGACAGGAAAACTATGGCTACACCTTC. The encoded protein is CASSLGQENYGYTF. The variable domain in full, with the rest retrieved from reference TRBV5-4 and TRBJ1-2, is ETGVTQSPTHLIKTRGQQVTLRCSSQSGHNTVSWYQQALGQGPQFIFQYYREEENGRGNFPPRFSGLQFPNYSSELNVNALELDDSALYLCASSLGQENYGYTFGSGTRLTVV.

The chain links TRBV3-1 to TRBJ2-3; D might be TRBD1 or TRBD2, each matching 6 bases. There are 15 residues in the CDR3. Trimming left V 3 bases short and J 4 bases short, with 14 bases between. Looked up from germline, CDR1 is LGHDT and CDR2 is YNNKEL (reference sequence). The CDR3 sequence is CASSHQRGVPDTQYF. CDR3 in DNA: TGTGCCAGCAGCCACCAGAGGGGGGTCCCAGATACGCAGTATTTT.

The chain combines TRBV25-1 with TRBJ2-7, with 11 bases identical to TRBD2. V was pared by 10 bases and J by 0 bases, with 14 bases of the junction left unmatched. Germline V gives CDR1 MGHDK, CDR2 SYGVNS. The CDR3 contains 17 residues. The CDR3 sequence: CATMGLAGGPSSYEQYF. In DNA, the CDR3 is TGTGCCACCATGGGCCTAGCGGGGGGCCCAAGCTCCTACGAGCAGTACTTC.

The V call is TRBV20-1, the J call TRBJ2-7; 10 bases agree with TRBD2. Germline trimming cut 1 base from V and 7 bases from J; bases unmatched to any gene: 7. This CDR3 comprises 14 residues. The V gene's germline CDR1 is DFQATT and CDR2 SNEGSKA (reference sequence). The CDR3 DNA reads as TGCAGTGCTAGAGTGGCTAGCGGGAGTCTGGAGCAGTACTTC. It translates to CSARVASGSLEQYF.

V and J are TRBV5-1 and TRBJ2-5, with 7 bases that match TRBD2. This CDR3 has 16 amino acids. V shed 0 bases and J 6 bases; nucleotides not matched to a gene: 11. Germline V gives CDR1 SGHRS, CDR2 YFSETQ. The CDR3 DNA reads as TGCGCCAGCAGCTTGGAACTAGCGCGAACCCGGAAGACCCAGTACTTC. Amino acid sequence: CASSLELARTRKTQYF.